This T cell receptor (beta chain) was sequenced for a study of cytotoxic CD8 clonotypes in ibrutinib-treated CLL. Overall study: Results showed around 24 partial and 2 complete responses; following median around 73 months, 14 remained remitted, around twelve advanced. There were, on average, around 250,000 productive templates and 94,082 productive rearrangements per sample.

Data came from immunoSEQ multiplex PCR; TCRdb stores just in-frame clones and leaves some out. The repertoire holds 250,000 to 350,000 clones, approximately 76% seen once, with about 5.8% in the top ten. General study results and limits: Clonality showed a rise at ibrutinib response that reversed toward baseline at progression. Public clonotypes, rarely seen, contracted or held steady on treatment.

A remark on this clone: Its target is not known.

The source is a human donor with chronic lymphocytic leukemia. The sequencing here drew on PBMCs, taken at disease progression, from a patient treated with ibrutinib.

The CDR3 nucleotides read TGTGCCAGCAGCGTAAACCGGGATAGAGACACTGAAGCTTTCTTT. This codes for CASSVNRDRDTEAFF. The chain uses TRBV5-4 and TRBJ1-1, with D unresolved. V lost 4 bases and J lost 3, with 16 bases in between. Germline V lookup: CDR1 SGHNT, CDR2 YYREEE (reference sequence). The CDR3 runs to 15 residues.